Sequencing of this T cell receptor (beta chain) was carried out in a study of identical twins. Study-level results: Some out-of-frame alpha sequences were shared by twins, and these showed excess low generation probability. Abundant beta clonotypes from cord blood had fewer insertions, unlike memory repertoires, which showed none.

This clonotype has ten or more counts. Its antigen is as yet unknown. Healthy Caucasians, and only they, were the donors. V lost 4 bases and J lost 5; bases outside the gene matches: 5. CDR1 MNHNS and CDR2 SASEGT come from the germline V gene. The CDR3 covers 15 residues. TCRdb analysed the 5' RACE reads with MiXCR anew, one entry per CDR3 protein. The sample lists 500,000 or so distinct CDR3 sequences, approximately 15% seen once, with around 0.52% in the top ten. The same sample was also used in a study of yellow fever vaccine responses in identical twins.

The V and J genes are TRBV6-1 and TRBJ2-1, with 10 bases matching TRBD2. This receptor was taken from a woman aged 18 to 35 in good health. Sequences were obtained from CD4+ T cells sorted from blood. The CDR3 coding sequence is TGTGCCAGCAGTGGACCTAGCGGGGGTAACAATGAGCAGTTCTTC. Translating it yields CASSGPSGGNNEQFF.